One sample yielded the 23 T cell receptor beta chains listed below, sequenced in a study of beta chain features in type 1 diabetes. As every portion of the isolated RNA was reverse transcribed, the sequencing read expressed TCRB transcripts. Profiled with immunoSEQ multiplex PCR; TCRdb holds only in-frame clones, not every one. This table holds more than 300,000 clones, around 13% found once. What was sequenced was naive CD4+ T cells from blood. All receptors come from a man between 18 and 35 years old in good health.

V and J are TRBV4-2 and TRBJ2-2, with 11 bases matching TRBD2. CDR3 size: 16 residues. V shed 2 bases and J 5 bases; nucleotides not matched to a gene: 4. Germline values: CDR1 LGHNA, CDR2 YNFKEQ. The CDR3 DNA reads TGTGCCAGCAGCCAAACGCTAGCGGGAGGAACCGGGGAGCTGTTTTTT. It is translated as CASSQTLAGGTGELFF.

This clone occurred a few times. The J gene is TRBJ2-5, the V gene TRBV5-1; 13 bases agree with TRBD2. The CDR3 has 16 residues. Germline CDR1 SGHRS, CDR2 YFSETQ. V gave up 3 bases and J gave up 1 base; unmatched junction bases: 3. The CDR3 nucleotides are TGCGCCAGCAGCTCCCGACTAGCGGGGGGCCAAGAGACCCAGTACTTC. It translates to CASSSRLAGGQETQYF.

The CDR3 DNA is TGTGCCAGCAGCCCCGACAGGGTTGGTGGCTACACCTTC. It is translated as CASSPDRVGGYTF. The rearrangement uses TRBV5-4 and TRBJ1-2; 7 bases agree with TRBD1. The germline gives CDR1 SGHNT, CDR2 YYREEE (reference sequence). V shed 4 bases, J shed 7 bases, and the junction held 7 bases outside the gene matches. The CDR3 contains 13 residues.

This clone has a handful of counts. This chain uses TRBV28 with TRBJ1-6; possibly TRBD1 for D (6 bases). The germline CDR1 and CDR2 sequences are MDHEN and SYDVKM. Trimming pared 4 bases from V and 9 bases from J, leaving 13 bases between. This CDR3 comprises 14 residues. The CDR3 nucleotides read TGTGCCAGCAGTTCAGGACAGCCACTTTCACCCCTCCACTTT. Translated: CASSSGQPLSPLHF.

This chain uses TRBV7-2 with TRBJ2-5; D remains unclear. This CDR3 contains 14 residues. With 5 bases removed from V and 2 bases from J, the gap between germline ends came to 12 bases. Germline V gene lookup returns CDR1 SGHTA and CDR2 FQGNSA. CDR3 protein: CASSPRGSQETQYF. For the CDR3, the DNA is TGTGCCAGCAGCCCTCGTGGCAGTCAAGAGACCCAGTACTTC.

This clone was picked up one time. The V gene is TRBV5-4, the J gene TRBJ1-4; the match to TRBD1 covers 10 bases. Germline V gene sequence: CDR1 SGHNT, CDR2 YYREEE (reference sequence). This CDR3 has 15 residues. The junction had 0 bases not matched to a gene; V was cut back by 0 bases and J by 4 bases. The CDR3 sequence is CASSLGDRGNEKLFF. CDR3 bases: TGTGCCAGCAGCTTGGGGGACAGGGGTAATGAAAAACTGTTTTTT.

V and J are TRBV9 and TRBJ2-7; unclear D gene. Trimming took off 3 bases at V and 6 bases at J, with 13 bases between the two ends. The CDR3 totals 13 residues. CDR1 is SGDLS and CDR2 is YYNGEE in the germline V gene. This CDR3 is CASSGEPRSEQYF. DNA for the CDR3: TGTGCCAGCAGCGGAGAGCCCCGGAGCGAGCAGTACTTC.

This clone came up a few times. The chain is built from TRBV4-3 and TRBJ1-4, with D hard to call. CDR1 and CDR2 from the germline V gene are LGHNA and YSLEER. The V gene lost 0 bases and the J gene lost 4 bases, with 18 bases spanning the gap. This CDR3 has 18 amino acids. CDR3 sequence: CASSQEPAETRINEKLFF. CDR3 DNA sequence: TGCGCCAGCAGCCAAGAACCAGCCGAGACGAGGATTAATGAAAAACTGTTTTTT.

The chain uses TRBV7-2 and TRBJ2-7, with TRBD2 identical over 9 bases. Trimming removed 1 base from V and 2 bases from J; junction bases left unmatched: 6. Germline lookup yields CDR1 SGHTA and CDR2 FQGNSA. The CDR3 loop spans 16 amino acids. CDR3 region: CASSLVGTSNPYEQYF. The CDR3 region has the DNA TGTGCCAGCAGCTTAGTAGGGACTAGCAATCCCTACGAGCAGTACTTC.

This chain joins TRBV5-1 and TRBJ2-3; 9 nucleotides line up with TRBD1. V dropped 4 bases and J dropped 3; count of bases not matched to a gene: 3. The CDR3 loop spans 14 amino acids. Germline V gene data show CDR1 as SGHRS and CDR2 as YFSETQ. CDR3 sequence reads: CASSPGTGTDTQYF. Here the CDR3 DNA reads TGCGCCAGCAGCCCGGGGACAGGGACAGATACGCAGTATTTT.

The CDR3 region is CASSYDEQGHGYTF. The DNA of the CDR3 is TGTGCCAGCAGCTACGACGAACAGGGGCATGGCTACACCTTC. This sequence joins TRBV7-2 and TRBJ1-2, with 7 bases fitting TRBD1. The germline V gene encodes CDR1 SGHTA and CDR2 FQGNSA. The CDR3 runs 14 residues. The V gene end was trimmed by 4 bases and the J gene end by 6 bases; junction bases not matched to a gene: 8.

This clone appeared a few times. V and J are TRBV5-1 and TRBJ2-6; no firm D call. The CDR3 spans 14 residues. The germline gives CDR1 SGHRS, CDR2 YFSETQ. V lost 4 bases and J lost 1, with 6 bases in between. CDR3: CASSPESGANVLTF. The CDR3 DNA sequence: TGCGCCAGCAGCCCAGAATCTGGGGCCAACGTCCTGACTTTC.

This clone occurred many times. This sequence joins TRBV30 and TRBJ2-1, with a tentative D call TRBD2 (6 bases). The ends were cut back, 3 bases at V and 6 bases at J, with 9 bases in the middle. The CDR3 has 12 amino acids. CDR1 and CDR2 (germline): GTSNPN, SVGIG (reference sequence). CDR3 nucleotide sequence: TGTGCCTGGAGGGACTACGGCAATGAGCAGTTCTTC. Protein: CAWRDYGNEQFF.

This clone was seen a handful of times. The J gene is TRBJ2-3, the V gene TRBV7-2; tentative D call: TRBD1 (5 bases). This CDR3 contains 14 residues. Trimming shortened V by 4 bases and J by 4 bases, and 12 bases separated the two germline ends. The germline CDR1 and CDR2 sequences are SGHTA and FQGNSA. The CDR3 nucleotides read TGTGCCAGCAGCTCAGGGTGGGGCGCAGATACGCAGTATTTT. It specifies CASSSGWGADTQYF.

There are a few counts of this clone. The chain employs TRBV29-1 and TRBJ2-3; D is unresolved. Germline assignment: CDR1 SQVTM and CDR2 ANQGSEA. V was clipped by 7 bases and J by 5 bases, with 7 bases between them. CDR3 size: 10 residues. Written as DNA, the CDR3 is TGCAGCGGGGCCCAAGATACGCAGTATTTT. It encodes CSGAQDTQYF.

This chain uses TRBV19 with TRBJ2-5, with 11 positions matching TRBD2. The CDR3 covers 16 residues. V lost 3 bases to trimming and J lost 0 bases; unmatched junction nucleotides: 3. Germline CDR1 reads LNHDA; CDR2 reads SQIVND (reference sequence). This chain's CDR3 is CASSMRLAGNQETQYF. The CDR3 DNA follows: TGTGCCAGTAGTATGCGACTAGCGGGAAACCAAGAGACCCAGTACTTC. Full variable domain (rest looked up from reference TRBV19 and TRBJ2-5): DGGITQSPKYLFRKEGQNVTLSCEQNLNHDAMYWYRQDPGQGLRLIYYSQIVNDFQKGDIAEGYSVSREKKESFPLTVTSAQKNPTAFYLCASSMRLAGNQETQYFGPGTRLLVL.

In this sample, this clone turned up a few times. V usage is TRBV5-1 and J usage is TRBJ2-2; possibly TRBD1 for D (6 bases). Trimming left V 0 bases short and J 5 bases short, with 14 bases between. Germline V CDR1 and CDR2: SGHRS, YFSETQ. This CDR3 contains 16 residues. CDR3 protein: CASSLARPGVTGELFF. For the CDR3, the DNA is TGCGCCAGCAGCTTGGCCCGGCCAGGGGTAACCGGGGAGCTGTTTTTT.

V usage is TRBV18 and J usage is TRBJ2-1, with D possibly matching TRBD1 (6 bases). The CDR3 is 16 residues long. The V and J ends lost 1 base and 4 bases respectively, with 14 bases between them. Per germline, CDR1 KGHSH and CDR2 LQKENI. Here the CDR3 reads CASSPRGQSNYNEQFF. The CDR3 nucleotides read TGTGCCAGCTCACCACGGGGGCAGAGTAATTACAATGAGCAGTTCTTC.

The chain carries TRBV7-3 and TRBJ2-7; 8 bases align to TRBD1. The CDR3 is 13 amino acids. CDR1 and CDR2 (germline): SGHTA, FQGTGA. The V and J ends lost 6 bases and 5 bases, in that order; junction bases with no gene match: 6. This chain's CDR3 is CASSNRGTDEQYF. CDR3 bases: TGTGCCAGCAGTAACAGGGGGACCGACGAGCAGTACTTC.

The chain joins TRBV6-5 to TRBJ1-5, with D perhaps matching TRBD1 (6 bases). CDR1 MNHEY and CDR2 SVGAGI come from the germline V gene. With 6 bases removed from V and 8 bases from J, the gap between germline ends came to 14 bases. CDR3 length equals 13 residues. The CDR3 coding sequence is TGTGCCAGCAGAAGACAGGTCCGGGAGCCCCAGCATTTT. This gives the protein CASRRQVREPQHF.

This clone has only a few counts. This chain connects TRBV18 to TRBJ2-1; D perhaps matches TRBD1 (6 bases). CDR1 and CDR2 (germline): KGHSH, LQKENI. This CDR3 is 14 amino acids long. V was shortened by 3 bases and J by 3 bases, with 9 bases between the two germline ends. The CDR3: CASSPRQDYNEQFF. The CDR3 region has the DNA TGTGCCAGCTCACCCCGACAGGACTACAATGAGCAGTTCTTC.

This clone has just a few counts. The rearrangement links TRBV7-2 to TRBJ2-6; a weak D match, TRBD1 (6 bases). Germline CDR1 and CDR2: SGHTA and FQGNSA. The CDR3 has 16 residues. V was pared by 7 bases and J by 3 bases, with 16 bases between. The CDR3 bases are TGTGCCAGCACCCTGGGTTGGGGGCTTGGGGCCAACGTCCTGACTTTC. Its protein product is CASTLGWGLGANVLTF.

The DNA of the CDR3 is TGTGCCAGCAGCCAAGACTCCCGGTCTGGAAACACCATATATTTT. Its translation: CASSQDSRSGNTIYF. The chain carries TRBV4-2 and TRBJ1-3, with D unresolved. Trimming stripped 0 bases from V and 1 base from J, with 7 bases between. The CDR3 has 15 amino acids. Looked up from germline, CDR1 is LGHNA and CDR2 is YNFKEQ.